What follows is one T cell receptor (beta chain) and its context. This specimen belongs to a study of OX40 agonist ivuxolimab in advanced cancers. Study summary: Those enrolled were 80% to 85% male, with a mean age of about 66 years and ages from 23 to 79.

Assay used: immunoSEQ multiplex PCR; TCRdb lists only in-frame clones, some missing. The sample records 77,000 or so clones, under 95% being singletons. There are 16 residues in the CDR3. V lost 0 bases and J 0 bases, leaving 11 bases between the germline ends. Per the germline V gene, CDR1 is MNHEY and CDR2 is SVGAGI. Sample: CD4+ or CD8+ T cells sorted from blood, taken in a trial of the OX40 agonist ivuxolimab. The clonotype was recovered from an adult with an advanced solid tumor such as melanoma, head and neck, liver or kidney cancer. The chain uses TRBV6-5 and TRBJ1-2, with D unclear. The CDR3 region has the DNA TGTGCCAGCAGTTACTCTTTTTCGGGTACTAACTATGGCTACACCTTC. It specifies CASSYSFSGTNYGYTF.